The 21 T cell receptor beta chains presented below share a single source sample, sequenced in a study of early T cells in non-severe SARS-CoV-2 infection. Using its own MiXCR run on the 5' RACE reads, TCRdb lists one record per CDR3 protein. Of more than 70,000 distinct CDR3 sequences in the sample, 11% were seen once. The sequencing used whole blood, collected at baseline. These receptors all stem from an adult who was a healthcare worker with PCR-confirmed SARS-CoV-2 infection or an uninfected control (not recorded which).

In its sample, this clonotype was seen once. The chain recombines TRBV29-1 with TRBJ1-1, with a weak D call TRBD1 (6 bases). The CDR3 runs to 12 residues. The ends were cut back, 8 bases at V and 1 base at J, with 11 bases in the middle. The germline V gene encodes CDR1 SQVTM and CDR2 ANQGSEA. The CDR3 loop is CSTGGANTEAFF. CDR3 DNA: TGCAGCACCGGGGGGGCGAACACTGAAGCTTTCTTT.

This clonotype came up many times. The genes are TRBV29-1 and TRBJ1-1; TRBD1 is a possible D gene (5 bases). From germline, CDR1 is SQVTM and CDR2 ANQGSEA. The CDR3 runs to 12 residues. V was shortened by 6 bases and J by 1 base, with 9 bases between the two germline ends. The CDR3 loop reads CSVGQPNTEAFF. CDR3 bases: TGCAGCGTCGGACAACCGAACACTGAAGCTTTCTTT.

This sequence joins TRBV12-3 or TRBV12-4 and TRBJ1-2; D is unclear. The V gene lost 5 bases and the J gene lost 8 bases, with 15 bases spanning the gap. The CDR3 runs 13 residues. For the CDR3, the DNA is TGTGCCAGCAGTGAGTTCCCCGGGAGCGGCTACACCTTC. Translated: CASSEFPGSGYTF.

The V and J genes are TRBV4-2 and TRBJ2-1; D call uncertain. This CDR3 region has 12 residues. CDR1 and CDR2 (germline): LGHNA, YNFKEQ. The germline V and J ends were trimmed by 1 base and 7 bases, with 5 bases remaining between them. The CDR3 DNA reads TGTGCCAGCAGCCAAGGTAAAAATGAGCAGTTCTTC. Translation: CASSQGKNEQFF.

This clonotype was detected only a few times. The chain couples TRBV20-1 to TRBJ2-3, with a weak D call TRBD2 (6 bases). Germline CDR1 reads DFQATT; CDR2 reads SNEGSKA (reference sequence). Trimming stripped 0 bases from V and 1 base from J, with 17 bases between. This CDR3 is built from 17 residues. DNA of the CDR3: TGCAGTGCTAGAGATATAAACTTGGGGGGAGGCACAGATACGCAGTATTTT. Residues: CSARDINLGGGTDTQYF.

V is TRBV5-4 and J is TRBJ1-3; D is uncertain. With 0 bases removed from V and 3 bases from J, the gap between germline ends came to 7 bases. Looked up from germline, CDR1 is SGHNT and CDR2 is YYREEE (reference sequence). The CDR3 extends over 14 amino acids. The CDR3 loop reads CASSLDQVGNTIYF. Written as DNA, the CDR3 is TGTGCCAGCAGCTTGGATCAGGTTGGAAACACCATATATTTT.

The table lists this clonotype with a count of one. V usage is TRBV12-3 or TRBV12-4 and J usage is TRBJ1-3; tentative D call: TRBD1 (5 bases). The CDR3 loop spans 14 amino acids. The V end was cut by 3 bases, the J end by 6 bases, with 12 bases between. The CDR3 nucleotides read TGTGCCAGCAGTTTGGGAGGGGCTGAAAACACCATATATTTT. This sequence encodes CASSLGGAENTIYF.

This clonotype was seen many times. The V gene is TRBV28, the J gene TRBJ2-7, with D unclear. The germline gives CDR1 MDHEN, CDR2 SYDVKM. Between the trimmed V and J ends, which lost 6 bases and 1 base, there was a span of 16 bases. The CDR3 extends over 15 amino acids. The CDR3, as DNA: TGTGCCAGCAGGTACACCGGACGGAGATCCTACGAGCAGTACTTC. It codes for CASRYTGRRSYEQYF.

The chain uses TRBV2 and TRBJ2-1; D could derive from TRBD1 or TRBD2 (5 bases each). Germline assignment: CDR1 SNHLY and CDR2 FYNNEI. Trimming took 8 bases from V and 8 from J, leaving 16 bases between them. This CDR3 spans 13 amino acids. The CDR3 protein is CASRDQRWDEQFF. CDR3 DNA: TGTGCCAGCCGGGACCAGAGGTGGGATGAGCAGTTCTTC.

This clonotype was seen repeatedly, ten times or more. The CDR3 DNA follows: TGCAGCGTGACAGGGGGCGACGTGACCCAGTACTTC. It codes for CSVTGGDVTQYF. The chain uses TRBV29-1 and TRBJ2-5; TRBD1 aligns across 10 bases. The CDR3 has 12 amino acids. The J segment lost 7 bases and the V segment lost 6 bases, leaving 5 bases of the junction unmatched. Germline assignment: CDR1 SQVTM and CDR2 ANQGSEA. Drawing the rest from reference TRBV29-1 and TRBJ2-5, the complete variable domain is SAVISQKPSRDICQRGTSLTIQCQVDSQVTMMFWYRQQPGQSLTLIATANQGSEATYESGFVIDKFPISRPNLTFSTLTVSNMSPEDSSIYLCSVTGGDVTQYFGPGTRLLVL.

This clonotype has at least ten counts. CDR3 sequence: CASRQGSNQPQHF. The DNA of the CDR3 is TGTGCCAGCAGGCAGGGGTCCAATCAGCCCCAGCATTTT. The chain couples TRBV12-3 or TRBV12-4 to TRBJ1-5; D may be TRBD1 (6 bases). V was clipped by 6 bases and J by 3 bases, with 9 bases between them. The CDR3 has 13 amino acids.

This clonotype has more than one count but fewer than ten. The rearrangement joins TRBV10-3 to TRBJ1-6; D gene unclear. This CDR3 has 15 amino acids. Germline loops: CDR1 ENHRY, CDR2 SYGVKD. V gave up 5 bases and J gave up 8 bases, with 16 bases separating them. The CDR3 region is CAISPAHIGDSPLHF. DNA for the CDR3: TGTGCCATCAGTCCCGCTCACATTGGGGATTCACCCCTCCACTTT.

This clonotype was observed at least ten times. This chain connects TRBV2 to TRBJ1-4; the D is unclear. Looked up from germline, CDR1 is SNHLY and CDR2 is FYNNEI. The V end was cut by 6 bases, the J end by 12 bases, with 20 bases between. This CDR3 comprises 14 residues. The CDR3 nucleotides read TGTGCCAGCAGCCAAGGAGAGGTTCCGCTAGAACTGTTTTTT. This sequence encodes CASSQGEVPLELFF.

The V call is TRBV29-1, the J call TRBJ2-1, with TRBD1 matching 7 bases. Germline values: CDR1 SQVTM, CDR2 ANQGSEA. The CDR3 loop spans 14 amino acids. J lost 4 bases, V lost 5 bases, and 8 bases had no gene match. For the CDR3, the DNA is TGCAGCGTTTCGACGACAGGGAATTACAATGAGCAGTTCTTC. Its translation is CSVSTTGNYNEQFF.

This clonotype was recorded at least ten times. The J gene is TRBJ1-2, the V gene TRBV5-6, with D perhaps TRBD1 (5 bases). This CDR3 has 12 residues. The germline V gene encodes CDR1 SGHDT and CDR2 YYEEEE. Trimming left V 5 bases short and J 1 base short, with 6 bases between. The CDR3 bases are TGTGCCAGCAGGGGGCATAACTATGGCTACACCTTC. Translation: CASRGHNYGYTF.

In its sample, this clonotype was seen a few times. The CDR3 bases are TGTGCCAGCAGCTTAGACCCGGACCCAGGGATCAATGAGCAGTTCTTC. Its protein is CASSLDPDPGINEQFF. This chain uses TRBV7-2 with TRBJ2-1, with a tentative D call TRBD1 (5 bases). V lost 1 base and J 6 bases, leaving 16 bases between the germline ends. The CDR3 spans 16 residues. CDR1 is SGHTA and CDR2 is FQGNSA in the germline V gene.

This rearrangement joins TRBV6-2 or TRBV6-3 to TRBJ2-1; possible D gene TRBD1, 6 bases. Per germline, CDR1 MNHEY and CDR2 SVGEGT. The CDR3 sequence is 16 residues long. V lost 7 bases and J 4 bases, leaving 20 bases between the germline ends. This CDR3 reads CASTPGGRGEYNEQFF. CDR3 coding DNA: TGTGCCAGCACCCCCGGTGGCAGGGGCGAATACAATGAGCAGTTCTTC.

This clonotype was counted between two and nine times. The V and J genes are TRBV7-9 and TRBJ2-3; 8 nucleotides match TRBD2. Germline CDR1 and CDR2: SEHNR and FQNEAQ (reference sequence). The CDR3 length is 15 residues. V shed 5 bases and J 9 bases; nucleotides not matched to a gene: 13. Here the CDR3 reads CASSAGTRVEETQYF. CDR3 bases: TGTGCCAGCAGCGCCGGGACTAGGGTTGAGGAGACGCAGTATTTT.

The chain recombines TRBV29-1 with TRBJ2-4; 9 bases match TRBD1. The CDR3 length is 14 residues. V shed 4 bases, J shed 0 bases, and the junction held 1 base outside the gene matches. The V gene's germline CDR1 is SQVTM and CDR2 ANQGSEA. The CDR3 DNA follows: TGCAGCGTTGGGACAGGGGTAGCCAAAAACATTCAGTACTTC. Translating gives CSVGTGVAKNIQYF. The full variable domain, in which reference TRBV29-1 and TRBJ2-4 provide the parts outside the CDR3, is SAVISQKPSRDICQRGTSLTIQCQVDSQVTMMFWYRQQPGQSLTLIATANQGSEATYESGFVIDKFPISRPNLTFSTLTVSNMSPEDSSIYLCSVGTGVAKNIQYFGAGTRLSVL.

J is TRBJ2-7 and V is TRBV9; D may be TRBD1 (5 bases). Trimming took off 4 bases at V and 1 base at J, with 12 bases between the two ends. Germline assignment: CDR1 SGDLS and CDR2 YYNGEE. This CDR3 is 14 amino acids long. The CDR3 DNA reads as TGTGCCAGCAGCCGGACAATCAATTCCTACGAGCAGTACTTC. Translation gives CASSRTINSYEQYF.

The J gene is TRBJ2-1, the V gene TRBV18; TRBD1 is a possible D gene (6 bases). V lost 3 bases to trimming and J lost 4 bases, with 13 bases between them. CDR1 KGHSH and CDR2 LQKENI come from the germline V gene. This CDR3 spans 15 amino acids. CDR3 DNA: TGTGCCAGCTCACCTCCGAACCAGGGGTACAATGAGCAGTTCTTC. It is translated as CASSPPNQGYNEQFF.